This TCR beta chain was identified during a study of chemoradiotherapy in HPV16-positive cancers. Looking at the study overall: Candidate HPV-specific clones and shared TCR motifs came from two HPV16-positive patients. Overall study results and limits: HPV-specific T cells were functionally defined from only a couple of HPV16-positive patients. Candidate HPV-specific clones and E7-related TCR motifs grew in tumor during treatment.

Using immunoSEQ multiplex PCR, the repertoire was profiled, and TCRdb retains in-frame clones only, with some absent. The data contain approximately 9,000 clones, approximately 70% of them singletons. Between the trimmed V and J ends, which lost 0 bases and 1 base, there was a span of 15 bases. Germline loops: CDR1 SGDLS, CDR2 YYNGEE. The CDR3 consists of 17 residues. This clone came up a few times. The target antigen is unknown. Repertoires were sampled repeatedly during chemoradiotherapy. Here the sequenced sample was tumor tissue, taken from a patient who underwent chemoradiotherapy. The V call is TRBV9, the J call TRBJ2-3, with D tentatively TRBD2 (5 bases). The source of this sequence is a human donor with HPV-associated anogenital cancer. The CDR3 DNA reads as TGTGCCAGCAGCGTAGCTTTTATTGAGGGCCGCACAGATACGCAGTATTTT. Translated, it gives CASSVAFIEGRTDTQYF.